This is a list of T cell receptor beta chains from one sample in a study of patients and donors after allogeneic stem cell transplantation. TCRdb re-called the RT-PCR reads through MiXCR, storing one row per CDR3 protein. This table holds some 960,000 distinct CDR3 sequences, about a sixth found once. The sample taken for sequencing was blood, either unsorted or a sorted T cell fraction (not recorded which). The receptors were gathered from a human donor who was either an allogeneic HSCT recipient or a stem cell or donor lymphocyte infusion donor (not recorded which). It is not recorded whose cells these are; they may come from a transplant donor. CDR3s include the opening cysteine and the closing phenylalanine or tryptophan. A D gene is named only where the DNA matches it firmly. Only some rows state a clone size, as once, few, many or a class for expanded clones.

CDR3 length	J gene	clone size	V gene	D gene	CDR3 DNA	CDR3 protein
11	TRBJ2-7	.	TRBV24-1	.	TGTGCCACCAGTGATAAACAGGGTCAGTACTTC	CATSDKQGQYF
16	TRBJ2-5	.	TRBV5-1	TRBD2	TGCGCCAGCAGCTTGGCGGGAGGACTTTCCCAAGAGACCCAGTACTTC	CASSLAGGLSQETQYF
13	TRBJ2-3	few	TRBV24-1	.	TGTGCCACCGGTCGGGAGAGTCCAGATACGCAGTATTTT	CATGRESPDTQYF
13	TRBJ1-1	few	TRBV12-5	TRBD1	TGTGCTAGTGGCGCCGACAGGGAGAATGAAGCTTTCTTT	CASGADRENEAFF
13	TRBJ2-2	many	TRBV5-1	.	TGCGCCAGCACGGGACAGAACACCGGGGAGCTGTTTTTT	CASTGQNTGELFF
16	TRBJ2-2	many	TRBV12-3/TRBV12-4	TRBD2	TGTGCCAGCAGCCTCGGACTAGCGGGAGGCACCGGGGAGCTGTTTTTT	CASSLGLAGGTGELFF
14	TRBJ2-3	few	TRBV7-6	.	TGTGCCAGCAGCCCCGAGGGCTCCGGGGATACGCAGTATTTT	CASSPEGSGDTQYF
16	TRBJ1-5	few	TRBV18	TRBD1	TGTGCCAGCTCACCTCGGGGGACAGGGGGCTTTCAGCCCCAGCATTTT	CASSPRGTGGFQPQHF
14	TRBJ2-2	few	TRBV12-3/TRBV12-4	TRBD2	TGTGCCGGGAGCGGGACTAGGAACACCGGGGAGCTGTTTTTT	CAGSGTRNTGELFF
14	TRBJ1-2	.	TRBV4-3	.	TGCGCCAGCAGCCAAGAACGAGTGAACTATGGCTACACCTTC	CASSQERVNYGYTF
14	TRBJ2-2	many	TRBV7-2	.	TGTGCCAGCAGCCCCGACAGATACACCGGGGAGCTGTTTTTT	CASSPDRYTGELFF
17	TRBJ2-5	.	TRBV19	TRBD1	TGTGCCAGTAGTACAGTCCCGGGACAGGGTTCGAGGGAGACCCAGTACTTC	CASSTVPGQGSRETQYF
14	TRBJ2-7	.	TRBV30	.	TGTGCCTGGAGTTTGGGTGGGAGTAATTACGAGCAGTACTTC	CAWSLGGSNYEQYF
13	TRBJ2-7	.	TRBV20-1	.	TGCAGTGCTAGACGAACTCACTCCTACGAGCAGTACTTC	CSARRTHSYEQYF
15	TRBJ2-1	few	TRBV10-3	.	TGTGCCACCCGGGGAGGTGGGGACGGATTGGATGAGCAGTTCTTC	CATRGGGDGLDEQFF
11	TRBJ2-1	.	TRBV20-1	.	TGCAGTGCGATTCGGAGCAATGAGCAGTTCTTC	CSAIRSNEQFF
14	TRBJ1-1	.	TRBV9	.	TGTGCCAGCAGCCTGATAGGGGTCGGTACTGAAGCTTTCTTT	CASSLIGVGTEAFF
13	TRBJ2-7	.	TRBV20-1	.	TGCAGTGCTAGTTACACCCCTGGAGGCGAGCAGTACTTC	CSASYTPGGEQYF
15	TRBJ2-3	many	TRBV5-1	TRBD2	TGCGCCAGCAGCTTTCTAGCGGGAGCCCCAGATACGCAGTATTTT	CASSFLAGAPDTQYF
15	TRBJ1-1	few	TRBV12-3/TRBV12-4	TRBD1	TGTGCCAGCACCCCCCTACAGGGGGCTGGCACTGAAGCTTTCTTT	CASTPLQGAGTEAFF
15	TRBJ1-2	.	TRBV12-3/TRBV12-4	.	TGTGCCAGCAGTTTTCGGACAGCTAGAGAGTCCGGCTACACCTTC	CASSFRTARESGYTF
13	TRBJ2-1	.	TRBV20-1	.	TGCAGTGTAGACTCGAGCTCCTACAATGAGCAGTTCTTC	CSVDSSSYNEQFF